Below, 28 T cell receptor beta chains from the same sample are listed, as sequenced in a study of blood T cell repertoires in COVID-19. The table came from immunoSEQ multiplex PCR; TCRdb's copy has only in-frame clones and leaves some out. This repertoire shows 95,000 to 150,000 clones, about 78% found once; its top ten account for roughly 2%. The sequenced sample consisted of peripheral blood. The receptor set was obtained from a man between 65 and 80 years old with acute or convalescent COVID-19.

The chain has TRBV5-1 and TRBJ1-1; maybe TRBD1 (5 bases). Per the germline V gene, CDR1 is SGHRS and CDR2 is YFSETQ. The CDR3 is 16 amino acids. V shed 3 bases and J shed 0 bases, with 15 bases lying between them. The CDR3, as DNA: TGCGCCAGCAGCTCGGATCCGACAGAGCTGAACACTGAAGCTTTCTTT. Translation gives CASSSDPTELNTEAFF.

The chain employs TRBV5-1 and TRBJ2-5; D gene uncertain. V lost 1 base and J lost 5, with 9 bases in between. This CDR3 has 13 amino acids. Germline CDR1 reads SGHRS; CDR2 reads YFSETQ. CDR3 residues: CASSLRGWETQYF. The CDR3 DNA follows: TGCGCCAGCAGCTTGAGAGGCTGGGAGACCCAGTACTTC.

This clone showed up just once. This chain links TRBV6-4 with TRBJ2-3; no clear D. V was shortened by 0 bases and J by 0 bases, with 4 bases between the two germline ends. The CDR3 contains 14 residues. CDR1 is MRHNA and CDR2 is SNTAGT in the germline V gene. The CDR3, as DNA: TGTGCCAGCAGTGACTCGAGTAGCACAGATACGCAGTATTTT. Its translation: CASSDSSSTDTQYF.

The genes are TRBV7-2 and TRBJ1-2, with 11 nucleotides matching TRBD1. The CDR3 spans 15 residues. After removal of 4 bases from V and 4 bases from J, the junction contained 5 bases not matched to a gene. Germline loops: CDR1 SGHTA, CDR2 FQGNSA. The DNA for the CDR3 is TGTGCCAGCAGCTCACGGACAGGGGGCGGCTATGGCTACACCTTC. This codes for CASSSRTGGGYGYTF.

The rearrangement uses TRBV5-4 and TRBJ2-5, with 7 bases identical to TRBD1. Germline V CDR1 and CDR2: SGHNT, YYREEE (reference sequence). The CDR3 length is 14 residues. With V trimmed by 4 bases and J by 3 bases, 6 bases remained unmatched. CDR3 bases: TGTGCCAGCAGCCGGGGACAGAAAAAAGAGACCCAGTACTTC. It encodes CASSRGQKKETQYF.

This chain joins TRBV4-2 and TRBJ1-1; perhaps TRBD1 as D (5 bases). The CDR3 has 14 residues. CDR1 is LGHNA and CDR2 is YNFKEQ in the germline V gene. V lost 3 bases and J 5 bases, leaving 13 bases between the germline ends. CDR3 region: CASSHLGAETEAFF. CDR3 in DNA: TGTGCCAGCAGCCATCTTGGGGCGGAGACTGAAGCTTTCTTT.

The chain couples TRBV5-4 to TRBJ1-4; unclear D gene. V was clipped by 4 bases and J by 8 bases, with 12 bases between them. CDR3 length: 13 amino acids. Looked up from germline, CDR1 is SGHNT and CDR2 is YYREEE (reference sequence). The CDR3 reads CASSLFGREKLFF. CDR3 sequence (DNA): TGTGCCAGCAGCCTCTTTGGTCGGGAAAAACTGTTTTTT.

This clone was recorded a few times. The chain employs TRBV19 and TRBJ1-6, with TRBD1 matching over 7 bases. The CDR3 covers 14 residues. J was trimmed by 10 bases and V by 3 bases; bases with no gene match: 6. From germline, CDR1 is LNHDA and CDR2 SQIVND (reference sequence). The CDR3 DNA follows: TGTGCCAGTAGTATGAGACAGGGTAGGTCACCCCTCCACTTT. It is translated as CASSMRQGRSPLHF.

The rearrangement uses TRBV19 and TRBJ2-7, with D tentatively TRBD2 (5 bases). CDR1 and CDR2 (germline): LNHDA, SQIVND (reference sequence). The CDR3 is 17 residues long. V was clipped by 3 bases and J by 2 bases, with 20 bases between them. CDR3 residues: CASSIRYPGEGAYEQYF. The CDR3 nucleotides read TGTGCCAGTAGTATCCGATACCCCGGTGAGGGTGCCTACGAGCAGTACTTC.

V gene TRBV19 combines with J gene TRBJ1-2; unclear D gene. Germline V gene data show CDR1 as LNHDA and CDR2 as SQIVND (reference sequence). The CDR3 sequence is 15 residues long. The V end was cut by 5 bases, the J end by 2 bases, with 15 bases between. This CDR3 is CASSRRAGENYGYTF. CDR3 sequence (DNA): TGTGCCAGTAGTCGGAGGGCCGGTGAGAACTATGGCTACACCTTC.

This chain links TRBV6-6 with TRBJ1-4; 9 bases map to TRBD1. The V gene end was trimmed by 5 bases and the J gene end by 3 bases; junction bases not matched to a gene: 7. Per the germline V gene, CDR1 is MNHNY and CDR2 is SVGAGI (reference sequence). There are 16 residues in the CDR3. CDR3 in DNA: TGTGCCAGCAGTCCAACAGGGGGCAGGGCTAATGAAAAACTGTTTTTT. It codes for CASSPTGGRANEKLFF.

The chain combines TRBV5-1 with TRBJ2-2; 10 positions agree with TRBD2. V was clipped by 3 bases and J by 6 bases; unmatched bases: 5. The germline V gene encodes CDR1 SGHRS and CDR2 YFSETQ. This CDR3 contains 15 residues. CDR3 bases: TGCGCCAGCAGCTGGAGCGGGGGGGAGGCCGGGGAGCTGTTTTTT. It yields the protein CASSWSGGEAGELFF. Looking up the rest from reference TRBV5-1 and TRBJ2-2 gives the full variable domain: KAGVTQTPRYLIKTRGQQVTLSCSPISGHRSVSWYQQTPGQGLQFLFEYFSETQRNKGNFPGRFSGRQFSNSRSEMNVSTLELGDSALYLCASSWSGGEAGELFFGEGSRLTVL.

The chain has TRBV12-3 or TRBV12-4 and TRBJ1-1; the D is unclear. CDR3 length equals 13 residues. With 3 bases removed from V and 2 bases from J, the gap between germline ends came to 7 bases. The CDR3 loop reads CASSLSTNTEAFF. The DNA of the CDR3 is TGTGCCAGCAGTTTGAGCACTAACACTGAAGCTTTCTTT.

The chain has TRBV4-3 and TRBJ1-6; 8 positions match TRBD1. The CDR3 spans 14 residues. Losses at the gene ends were 0 bases for V and 15 bases for J; bases not matched to a gene: 7. Looked up from germline, CDR1 is LGHNA and CDR2 is YSLEER. CDR3 DNA sequence: TGCGCCAGCAGCCAAGATTACGGACAGGGTGGCCTCCACTTT. Protein sequence: CASSQDYGQGGLHF.

A remark on this clone: A read error may produce the germline difference seen at one junction end. The chain joins TRBV5-4 to TRBJ1-2; 10 bases align to TRBD1. CDR3 size: 14 residues. Germline V gene data show CDR1 as SGHNT and CDR2 as YYREEE (reference sequence). As DNA, the CDR3 is TGTGCCAGCAGCCGCCTGGGACAGGGGCCTCGGTCTTACTTC. Its protein product is CASSRLGQGPRSYF.

The CDR3 loop reads CASSAGDYGYTF. The CDR3 nucleotides read TGTGCCAGCAGCGCAGGGGACTATGGCTACACCTTC. V is TRBV11-2 and J is TRBJ1-2; the D gene is possibly TRBD1 (6 bases). Trimming stripped 5 bases from V and 3 bases from J, with 7 bases between. From germline, CDR1 is SGHAT and CDR2 FQNNGV. This CDR3 has 12 residues. The entire variable domain, with the rest obtained from reference TRBV11-2 and TRBJ1-2, is as follows: EAGVAQSPRYKIIEKRQSVAFWCNPISGHATLYWYQQILGQGPKLLIQFQNNGVVDDSQLPKDRFSAERLKGVDSTLKIQPAKLEDSAVYLCASSAGDYGYTFGSGTRLTVV.

The chain employs TRBV19 and TRBJ2-5, with 9 bases fitting TRBD2. The CDR3 covers 15 residues. V dropped 5 bases and J dropped 4; count of bases not matched to a gene: 8. Germline CDR1 reads LNHDA; CDR2 reads SQIVND (reference sequence). The CDR3 sequence: CASSSISGGVETQYF. CDR3 DNA sequence: TGTGCCAGTAGTTCTATTAGCGGGGGTGTAGAGACCCAGTACTTC.

The chain is built from TRBV9 and TRBJ1-2; possible D gene TRBD1, 6 bases. Trimming removed 0 bases from V and 8 bases from J, with 20 bases in between. Per germline, CDR1 SGDLS and CDR2 YYNGEE. The CDR3 has 16 residues. For the CDR3, the DNA is TGTGCCAGCAGCGTAGCTCAAGGGCACAGGGCCCAGGGCTACACCTTC. Translated, it gives CASSVAQGHRAQGYTF.

The chain is built from TRBV30 and TRBJ2-7; 8 nucleotides align to TRBD2. CDR3 size: 17 residues. V shed 3 bases and J 4 bases; nucleotides not matched to a gene: 17. CDR1 and CDR2 (germline): GTSNPN, SVGIG (reference sequence). CDR3 loop: CAWRGRRVRGGGYEQYF. CDR3 nucleotide sequence: TGTGCCTGGAGGGGTCGAAGGGTACGGGGGGGCGGATACGAGCAGTACTTC.

This clone was detected only once. The genes are TRBV4-2 and TRBJ2-5; TRBD2 aligns across 7 bases. CDR3 size: 16 residues. Germline V gene data show CDR1 as LGHNA and CDR2 as YNFKEQ. Trimming removed 0 bases from V and 4 bases from J; junction bases left unmatched: 8. The CDR3 bases are TGTGCCAGCAGCCAAGACAGCGGGGAGGTCCGAGAGACCCAGTACTTC. Its translation is CASSQDSGEVRETQYF.

The CDR3 DNA is TGTGCCAGCAGTACTATAGTAGCCACTGAAGCTTTCTTT. It is translated as CASSTIVATEAFF. The chain carries TRBV2 and TRBJ1-1; the D is unclear. This CDR3 contains 13 residues. The V gene's germline CDR1 is SNHLY and CDR2 FYNNEI. V was clipped by 5 bases and J by 4 bases, with 11 bases between them.

The rearrangement uses TRBV11-2 and TRBJ2-3; weak D call: TRBD2 (7 bases). Germline CDR1 reads SGHAT; CDR2 reads FQNNGV. The CDR3 covers 15 residues. V was cut by 2 bases and J by 5 bases, with 14 bases left in between. CDR3 protein: CASSLRGGMGDTQYF. As DNA, the CDR3 is TGTGCCAGCAGCTTACGCGGGGGCATGGGAGATACGCAGTATTTT.

In its sample, this clone was seen a few times. V gene TRBV6-5 combines with J gene TRBJ1-4; D is unclear. This CDR3 is 13 amino acids long. Germline V gives CDR1 MNHEY, CDR2 SVGAGI. Trimming pared 10 bases from V and 0 bases from J, leaving 9 bases between. The CDR3 loop is CAITRSTNEKLFF. The CDR3 nucleotides are TGTGCCATTACCCGGTCAACTAATGAAAAACTGTTTTTT.

This clone was counted only a few times. Germline is not matched at one junction end, which may reflect a read error. The chain carries TRBV5-1 and TRBJ2-5; 7 nucleotides match TRBD1. Per the germline V gene, CDR1 is SGHRS and CDR2 is YFSETQ. The CDR3 sequence is 15 residues long. The CDR3 loop reads CASSPTGDPQGTQYF. Here the CDR3 DNA reads TGCGCCAGCAGTCCTACAGGGGACCCCCAAGGGACCCAGTACTTC.

The gene calls are TRBV6-4 and TRBJ2-7; perhaps TRBD2 as D (6 bases). The germline V gene encodes CDR1 MRHNA and CDR2 SNTAGT. The CDR3 covers 17 residues. The V gene lost 2 bases and the J gene lost 3 bases, with 20 bases spanning the gap. CDR3 sequence (DNA): TGTGCCAGCAGTGACGGGTTTTCGGGAGTCTCCTACTACGAGCAGTACTTC. Amino acids: CASSDGFSGVSYYEQYF.

The rearrangement links TRBV15 to TRBJ2-5; 8 positions agree with TRBD2. The CDR3 is 16 residues long. Per germline, CDR1 LNHNV and CDR2 YYDKDF (reference sequence). With V trimmed by 0 bases and J by 5 bases, 8 bases remained unmatched. CDR3 DNA: TGTGCCACCAGCAGAGATCCGGGAGGGGGGGTGGAGACCCAGTACTTC. Translation gives CATSRDPGGGVETQYF.

The chain links TRBV12-3 or TRBV12-4 to TRBJ2-7; D gene unclear. V lost 7 bases and J lost 3, with 10 bases in between. The CDR3 covers 12 residues. This CDR3 is CASTSNYYEQYF. The CDR3 DNA sequence: TGTGCCAGCACCTCTAACTACTACGAGCAGTACTTC.

The genes are TRBV10-3 and TRBJ1-1; 8 bases map to TRBD1. V was clipped by 6 bases and J by 5 bases; unmatched bases: 2. CDR1 and CDR2 (germline): ENHRY, SYGVKD. The CDR3 length is 12 residues. DNA of the CDR3: TGTGCCATCAGAGGGACAGGTACTGAAGCTTTCTTT. The encoded protein is CAIRGTGTEAFF.